These 11 T cell receptor beta chains originate from one sample sequenced in a study of T cell changes during pregnancy in multiple sclerosis. Assay used: immunoSEQ multiplex PCR; TCRdb lists only in-frame clones, some missing. Of about 120,000 clones in the sample, approximately 93% were seen once. Material: peripheral blood, obtained before pregnancy. The receptors stem from a female donor with multiple sclerosis, enrolled in a pregnancy study.

The chain is built from TRBV5-5 and TRBJ2-3, with 9 bases fitting TRBD1. There are 16 residues in the CDR3. Germline V gives CDR1 SGHKS, CDR2 YYEKEE (reference sequence). V was clipped by 2 bases and J by 6 bases; unmatched bases: 10. For the CDR3, the DNA is TGTGCCAGCAGCTTCCTACAGGGGGCGCCTGGGGATACGCAGTATTTT. Protein sequence: CASSFLQGAPGDTQYF.

The chain employs TRBV19 and TRBJ2-4; 7 bases align to TRBD1. The CDR3 runs to 15 residues. In germline, CDR1 is LNHDA, CDR2 SQIVND (reference sequence). The V and J ends lost 3 bases and 3 bases, in that order; junction bases with no gene match: 5. The CDR3 spells CASSILTGSKNIQYF. In DNA form, the CDR3 reads TGTGCCAGTAGTATCCTGACAGGGAGCAAAAACATTCAGTACTTC.

The chain couples TRBV30 to TRBJ2-3; D perhaps matches TRBD2 (5 bases). In germline, CDR1 is GTSNPN, CDR2 SVGIG (reference sequence). Trimming stripped 0 bases from V and 6 bases from J, with 13 bases between. CDR3 length equals 14 residues. The CDR3 DNA reads as TGTGCCTGGAGTGTCGGTCTAGCATCCGATACGCAGTATTTT. This sequence encodes CAWSVGLASDTQYF.

The CDR3 DNA sequence: TGTGCCAGCAGCCATGATGAAAGGGGGTCGGGGGCCAACGTCCTGACTTTC. Translation gives CASSHDERGSGANVLTF. This chain uses TRBV5-4 with TRBJ2-6; D is possibly TRBD1 (6 bases). V shed 4 bases and J shed 4 bases, with 18 bases lying between them. Germline CDR1 reads SGHNT; CDR2 reads YYREEE (reference sequence). CDR3 length: 17 residues.

The rearrangement joins TRBV10-3 to TRBJ2-7; 9 nucleotides agree with TRBD1. With 4 bases clipped from V and 5 bases from J, the junction kept 6 bases outside the gene matches. The CDR3 has 14 residues. In germline, CDR1 is ENHRY, CDR2 SYGVKD. The CDR3 sequence: CAISGRQGDHEQYF. The CDR3 region has the DNA TGTGCCATCAGTGGACGACAGGGGGATCACGAGCAGTACTTC.

The chain employs TRBV7-2 and TRBJ2-3, with 9 bases aligning to TRBD1. With V trimmed by 2 bases and J by 4 bases, 4 bases remained unmatched. Germline V gene lookup returns CDR1 SGHTA and CDR2 FQGNSA. The CDR3 has 15 residues. The CDR3 reads CASSLSGTGSDTQYF. The CDR3 nucleotides are TGTGCCAGCAGCTTAAGCGGGACAGGGTCAGATACGCAGTATTTT.

Relative to its sample, this clone is medium-sized (0.01 to 0.1%). This chain links TRBV30 with TRBJ1-1; tentatively, D is TRBD1 (5 bases). Trimming removed 4 bases from V and 5 bases from J, with 8 bases in between. The CDR3 spans 11 residues. Germline CDR1 is GTSNPN and CDR2 is SVGIG (reference sequence). The CDR3 loop is CAWTSGTEAFF. CDR3 coding DNA: TGTGCCTGGACGTCAGGGACTGAAGCTTTCTTT.

The V gene is TRBV19, the J gene TRBJ1-2, with D unclear. This CDR3 region has 17 residues. V lost 1 base to trimming and J lost 0 bases, with 15 bases between them. Germline assignment: CDR1 LNHDA and CDR2 SQIVND (reference sequence). CDR3 nucleotide sequence: TGTGCCAGTAGTATAGGAGAGCCCTCACCCTCTAACTATGGCTACACCTTC. Translating gives CASSIGEPSPSNYGYTF.

This clone is a singleton in its sample. The J gene is TRBJ2-7, the V gene TRBV4-1; a weak D match, TRBD1 (5 bases). The germline V gene encodes CDR1 MGHRA and CDR2 YSYEKL. CDR3 length: 14 amino acids. V lost 3 bases to trimming and J lost 3 bases, with 12 bases between them. The DNA for the CDR3 is TGCGCCAGCAGCCACAGGGAAAGGGGCTACGAGCAGTACTTC. This sequence encodes CASSHRERGYEQYF.

This clone came up once. The chain couples TRBV7-3 to TRBJ2-5, with TRBD2 matching over 7 bases. CDR3 size: 15 residues. Germline V CDR1 and CDR2: SGHTA, FQGTGA. V shed 1 base, J shed 5 bases, and the junction held 7 bases outside the gene matches. For the CDR3, the DNA is TGTGCCAGCAGCTTAAACCCAGGGCGGGAGGAGACCCAGTACTTC. Translated: CASSLNPGREETQYF.

The V call is TRBV2, the J call TRBJ2-7; perhaps TRBD2 as D (6 bases). This CDR3 is 11 amino acids long. From germline, CDR1 is SNHLY and CDR2 FYNNEI. The germline V and J ends were trimmed by 8 bases and 9 bases, with 14 bases remaining between them. The CDR3 DNA reads TGTGCCAGCGGGGGTCCCGGGGGGCAGTACTTC. Its protein product is CASGGPGGQYF.